The rows below give T cell receptor beta chains drawn from one sample of a study of cytomegalovirus exposure and HLA in healthy donors. TCRdb's table, derived via immunoSEQ multiplex PCR, lists solely in-frame clones and lacks some. The sample carries 200,000 to 250,000 clones, over 65% recorded once. What was sequenced was PBMCs. Every receptor here comes from a human donor in good health. CDR3s include the opening cysteine and the closing phenylalanine or tryptophan. A D gene is named only where the DNA matches it firmly. Clone size is not always given. Where it is, it says once, few, many or a class for expanded clones.

J gene,clone size,V gene,D gene,CDR3 DNA,CDR3 protein
TRBJ2-7,NA,TRBV7-9,TRBD2,TGTGCCAGCAGCGCCCGTGGGAACGCGCGGGAGAGAAACGAGCAGTACTTC,CASSARGNARERNEQYF
TRBJ2-5,NA,TRBV18,NA,TGTGCCAGCTCACCACCGTCTCTAGAGACCCAGTACTTC,CASSPPSLETQYF
TRBJ2-7,NA,TRBV18,NA,TGTGCCAGCTCACCATATAGAGACTCACCCTACGAGCAGTACTTC,CASSPYRDSPYEQYF
TRBJ2-5,once,TRBV10-3,TRBD1,TGTGCCATCAGTGAGTCGAGCCAAGGGGGCAGAGAGACCCAGTACTTC,CAISESSQGGRETQYF
TRBJ2-2,NA,TRBV5-4,NA,TGTGCCAGCAGCTTGGGGGCAGGGACGAACACCGGGGAGCTGTTTTTT,CASSLGAGTNTGELFF
TRBJ2-5,NA,TRBV15,NA,TGTGCCACCAGCAGATACGGAGTACAAGAGACCCAGTACTTC,CATSRYGVQETQYF
TRBJ1-1,NA,TRBV7-9,NA,TGTGCCAGCAGCTTAGGTAGGGGGGGGGTCGGGATGAACACTGAAGCTTTCTTT,CASSLGRGGVGMNTEAFF
TRBJ2-1,NA,TRBV12-5,TRBD2,TGTGCTAGTGGTTTAGGGACTAGCGGGAAAGCTACCTCCTACAATGAGCAGTTCTTC,CASGLGTSGKATSYNEQFF
TRBJ2-3,NA,TRBV28,TRBD1,TGTGCCAGCAGTTCGGGACAGAGCACAGATACGCAGTATTTT,CASSSGQSTDTQYF
TRBJ2-7,few,TRBV28,NA,TGTGCCAGTACCGGGGCGGGACGCGGGTACGAGCAGTACTTC,CASTGAGRGYEQYF
TRBJ2-1,few,TRBV7-3,NA,TGTGCCAGTCCCCCTGAGGAGAGCTCCTACAATGAGCAGTTCTTC,CASPPEESSYNEQFF
TRBJ2-7,NA,TRBV12-5,TRBD1,TGTGCTAGTGGTCAGGACAGGGAAGGCTACGAGCAGTACTTC,CASGQDREGYEQYF
TRBJ1-3,NA,TRBV30,TRBD1,TGTGCCTGCAGCCAGGGGGCGCGAGGAAACACCATATATTTT,CACSQGARGNTIYF
TRBJ2-7,NA,TRBV29-1,TRBD2,TGCAGCGTTGAAGATGGGGAGGGGTCCTACGAGCAGTACTTC,CSVEDGEGSYEQYF
TRBJ2-3,NA,TRBV7-9,TRBD2,TGTGCCAGCAGCGCAGAAGCGGGAGGGCCTACAGATACGCAGTATTTT,CASSAEAGGPTDTQYF
TRBJ1-1,NA,TRBV6-5,NA,TGTGCCAGCAGGGGCACAAACAACGCTGAAGCTTTCTTT,CASRGTNNAEAFF